This is a list of T cell receptor beta chains from one sample in a study of vaccination and CD4 T cells after COVID-19. MiXCR, run by TCRdb on the PCR reads, gives a single entry per CDR3 protein. The data show about 16,000 distinct CDR3 sequences, over 55% seen once. Which antigens these TCRs recognize remains unknown. Specimen: CD4+ T cells from blood, cultured in vitro. All receptors derive from a human donor who had recovered from COVID-19. The CDR3 runs from the conserved cysteine through the conserved F or W. D genes are given only for firm matches. Clone sizes are given selectively: once, few, many, or a class where the clone is expanded.

D	V	J	size	DNA	CDR3
NA	TRBV5-1	TRBJ2-5	NA	TGCGCCAGCAGCTTGGCGGGCAGTGAAGAGACCCAGTACTTC	CASSLAGSEETQYF
TRBD1	TRBV28	TRBJ1-5	NA	TGTGCCAGCAACCGGGACAGCCTCAATCAGCCCCAGCATTTT	CASNRDSLNQPQHF
NA	TRBV20-1	TRBJ2-3	NA	TGCAGTGCTACCCCCCTCGGACAGTCTAGCACAGATACGCAGTATTTT	CSATPLGQSSTDTQYF
TRBD1	TRBV12-3/TRBV12-4	TRBJ1-5	NA	TGTGCCAGCAGTTTTGGACAGGCCAATCAGCCCCAGCATTTT	CASSFGQANQPQHF
NA	TRBV27	TRBJ2-6	NA	TGTGCCAGCAGTTCCATACAGGGTGGTTCTAAGGGTGGGGCCAACGTCCTGACTTTC	CASSSIQGGSKGGANVLTF
NA	TRBV20-1	TRBJ2-4	once	TGCAGTGCTAGTCGGGCGGGAAGGGGTGTGGACTTC	CSASRAGRGVDF
NA	TRBV20-1	TRBJ2-5	NA	TGCAGTGCCACGCCGCTATCAGAGACCCAGTACTTC	CSATPLSETQYF
TRBD2	TRBV4-2	TRBJ2-3	once	TGTGCCAGCAGCCAAATATCGACTAGCGGATACACAGATACGCAGTATTTT	CASSQISTSGYTDTQYF
TRBD1	TRBV28	TRBJ1-5	NA	TGTGCCAGCAGCGGACAGGGGGGTGGGAATCAGCCCCAGCATTTT	CASSGQGGGNQPQHF
NA	TRBV7-2	TRBJ1-2	NA	TGTGCCAGCAGGGGGGGTCCAGGGGCTAACTATGGCTACACCTTC	CASRGGPGANYGYTF
TRBD1	TRBV7-9	TRBJ1-1	NA	TGTGCCAGCAGCTTTACAGGGGGTGGTAACACTGAAGCTTTCTTT	CASSFTGGGNTEAFF
TRBD1	TRBV12-3/TRBV12-4	TRBJ1-2	NA	TGTGCCAGCCGCTCGGACAGGGGGGATGGCTACACCTTC	CASRSDRGDGYTF
NA	TRBV7-9	TRBJ2-3	NA	TGTGCCAGCAGCGACGAGGGGGTAAGGGTAGATACGCAGTATTTT	CASSDEGVRVDTQYF
TRBD1	TRBV19	TRBJ1-5	few	TGTGCCAGTAGTATAGGTCCGGGACAGGGGCCCCAGCATTTT	CASSIGPGQGPQHF
NA	TRBV5-3	TRBJ1-5	NA	TGTGCCAGAAGCAAGGGGGATCAGCCCCAGCATTTT	CARSKGDQPQHF
NA	TRBV6-1	TRBJ1-5	NA	TGTGCCAGCAGCCAATGGAGGGGCGCGCAGCCCCAGCATTTT	CASSQWRGAQPQHF
NA	TRBV4-2	TRBJ2-2	NA	TGTGCCAGCAGCCTAGAACTGTTACAGGGATCGAACACCGGGGAGCTGTTTTTT	CASSLELLQGSNTGELFF